This TCR beta chain comes out of a study of CD8 T cells in ankylosing spondylitis. The CDR3 runs 17 residues. CDR1 and CDR2 (germline): SEHNR, FQNEAQ (reference sequence). V lost 6 bases, J lost 1 base, and 21 bases lay in between. As concerns this clonotype: Its antigen is unidentified.

Each CDR3 protein is one row after TCRdb ran MiXCR on the 5' RACE reads. The data hold some 800,000 distinct CDR3 sequences, with about 12% observed a single time. General observations from the study: Disease-linked clones proved CD8+ and comparatively uncommon in peripheral blood. What appeared characteristic of ankylosing spondylitis blood was a TCR beta motif of eight highly homologous variants. Enrichment of disease-linked clones was reportedly significant in matched ankylosing spondylitis synovial fluid. Earlier studies detected some motif variants in reactive arthritis synovial fluid and blood.

Sequencing was carried out using blood, either unsorted or a sorted T cell fraction (not recorded which). This chain uses TRBV7-9 with TRBJ1-1, with D possibly matching TRBD1 (6 bases). This clonotype was sampled from a male donor with ankylosing spondylitis. Written as DNA, the CDR3 is TGTGCCAGCAGTGATTTGGGTTGGGGGCGGGGGAACACTGAAGCTTTCTTT. This encodes CASSDLGWGRGNTEAFF.